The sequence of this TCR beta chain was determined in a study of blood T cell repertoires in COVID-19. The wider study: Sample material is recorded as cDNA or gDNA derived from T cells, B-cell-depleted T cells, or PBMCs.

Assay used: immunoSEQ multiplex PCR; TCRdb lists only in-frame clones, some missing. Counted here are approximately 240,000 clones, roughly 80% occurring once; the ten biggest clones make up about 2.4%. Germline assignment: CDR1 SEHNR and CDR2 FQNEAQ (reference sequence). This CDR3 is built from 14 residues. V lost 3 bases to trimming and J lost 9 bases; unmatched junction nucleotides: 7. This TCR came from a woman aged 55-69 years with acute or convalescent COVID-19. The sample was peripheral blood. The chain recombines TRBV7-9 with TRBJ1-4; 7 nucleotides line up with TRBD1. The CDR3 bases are TGTGCCAGCAGCTTTGGCCAGGGGGTGAAAAAACTGTTTTTT. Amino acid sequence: CASSFGQGVKKLFF.